This TCR beta chain was captured by sequencing in a study of beta chain features in type 1 diabetes. Study observations and caveats: Moderate yet significant TCRB CDR3 shortening was seen in Type 1 diabetes patients in all four CD4+ subsets.

What was sequenced were expressed TCRB transcripts, since all of the isolated RNA had been reverse transcribed. Libraries were prepared by immunoSEQ multiplex PCR; TCRdb keeps only in-frame clonotypes and omits some of them. Of approximately 120,000 clones in the sample, around 15% were seen once. This clone turned up a few times. Its antigen is not identified. The sample comprised central memory CD4+ T cells from blood. The TCR was taken from a man aged 18-30 years with type 1 diabetes.

The CDR3 reads CASSLGDTGVYGYTF. The CDR3 region has the DNA TGTGCCAGCAGCTTAGGGGATACAGGGGTCTATGGCTACACCTTC. The rearrangement joins TRBV7-2 to TRBJ1-2, with 7 bases identical to TRBD1. Per germline, CDR1 SGHTA and CDR2 FQGNSA. This CDR3 has 15 residues. V lost 1 base and J lost 4; bases outside the gene matches: 6.